One and the same sample provided the 27 T cell receptor beta chains below, sequenced in a study of blood T cell repertoires in COVID-19. Repertoires were generated with immunoSEQ multiplex PCR, while TCRdb's copy carries only in-frame clones and drops some. The repertoire holds 300,000 to 350,000 clones, with about 87% as singletons. The sequenced sample consisted of peripheral blood. Every receptor here comes from a woman aged 30 to 39 with COVID-19, enrolled during active disease.

The chain recombines TRBV11-3 with TRBJ1-2; D is uncertain. In germline, CDR1 is SGHNT, CDR2 YENEEA. The CDR3 is 15 amino acids. With 4 bases removed from V and 7 bases from J, the gap between germline ends came to 19 bases. This chain's CDR3 is CASSSEGLASGGYTF. The CDR3 DNA reads as TGTGCCAGCAGCTCCGAAGGTTTAGCGTCCGGTGGCTACACCTTC.

The rearrangement uses TRBV6-5 and TRBJ2-1, with 8 nucleotides matching TRBD2. The germline gives CDR1 MNHEY, CDR2 SVGAGI. The CDR3 is 15 amino acids. The V and J ends lost 2 bases and 2 bases, in that order; junction bases with no gene match: 2. In DNA form, the CDR3 reads TGTGCCAGCAGTTACGGGCGGGGGGCCTACAATGAGCAGTTCTTC. Protein product: CASSYGRGAYNEQFF.

The rearrangement joins TRBV5-6 to TRBJ2-7, with 9 bases lining up with TRBD1. Trimming removed 4 bases from V and 3 bases from J; junction bases left unmatched: 2. The germline V gene encodes CDR1 SGHDT and CDR2 YYEEEE. There are 13 residues in the CDR3. The CDR3 is CASSLTGGYEQYV. DNA for the CDR3: TGTGCCAGCAGCCTGACAGGGGGCTACGAGCAGTACGTC.

The chain couples TRBV27 to TRBJ2-5; 9 nucleotides agree with TRBD2. V lost 2 bases, J lost 2 bases, and 6 bases stayed unmatched. The CDR3 totals 16 residues. Germline V gives CDR1 MNHEY, CDR2 SMNVEV (reference sequence). The DNA for the CDR3 is TGTGCCAGCAGTTTAGGGCTAGCGGGGAGACAAGAGACCCAGTACTTC. Its protein is CASSLGLAGRQETQYF.

The chain recombines TRBV9 with TRBJ1-6; D is undetermined. Germline CDR1 is SGDLS and CDR2 is YYNGEE. The CDR3 contains 15 residues. Trimming removed 4 bases at V and 5 bases at J, with 13 bases between. The CDR3 DNA reads as TGTGCCAGCAGCCCGGAGCCGGGAAATAATTCACCCCTCCACTTT. Its protein is CASSPEPGNNSPLHF. Based on the CDR3 plus reference TRBV9 and TRBJ1-6, the full variable domain is DSGVTQTPKHLITATGQRVTLRCSPRSGDLSVYWYQQSLDQGLQFLIQYYNGEERAKGNILERFSAQQFPDLHSELNLSSLELGDSALYFCASSPEPGNNSPLHFGNGTRLTVT.

The chain combines TRBV27 with TRBJ1-5; 7 nucleotides align to TRBD1. Germline-derived CDR1 and CDR2 are MNHEY and SMNVEV (reference sequence). Germline trimming cut 5 bases from V and 7 bases from J; bases unmatched to any gene: 8. The CDR3 length is 14 residues. CDR3 in DNA: TGTGCCAGCAGTCTTGACAGGGCCTACCAGCCCCAGCATTTT. It translates to CASSLDRAYQPQHF.

V usage is TRBV4-3 and J usage is TRBJ1-1; 9 bases fit TRBD1. This CDR3 has 16 residues. V lost 3 bases to trimming and J lost 4 bases; unmatched junction nucleotides: 9. Germline V gives CDR1 LGHNA, CDR2 YSLEER. The CDR3 DNA follows: TGCGCCAGCAGCCAGGACCCGGGACAGGGTTCCACTGAAGCTTTCTTT. It encodes CASSQDPGQGSTEAFF.

V gene TRBV2 combines with J gene TRBJ1-5; 9 bases agree with TRBD1. J was trimmed by 2 bases and V by 6 bases; bases with no gene match: 5. This CDR3 has 15 residues. CDR1 and CDR2 (germline): SNHLY, FYNNEI. CDR3 protein: CASRKQGAGNQPQHF. The CDR3 nucleotides are TGTGCCAGCAGGAAACAGGGGGCGGGCAATCAGCCCCAGCATTTT.

V gene TRBV13 combines with J gene TRBJ1-2; possibly TRBD1 for D (6 bases). The CDR3 has 14 amino acids. Trimming cost V 5 bases and J 4 bases, with 14 bases left between them. The V gene's germline CDR1 is PRHDT and CDR2 FYEKMQ (reference sequence). CDR3 loop: CASSPNGGAYGYTF. The DNA for the CDR3 is TGTGCCAGCAGCCCAAACGGGGGGGCCTATGGCTACACCTTC.

In this sample, this clone turned up a few times. The chain recombines TRBV6-1 with TRBJ2-7; 7 bases fit TRBD2. V dropped 3 bases and J dropped 4; count of bases not matched to a gene: 15. The CDR3 covers 17 residues. Germline V gives CDR1 MNHNS, CDR2 SASEGT. CDR3: CASSETSLVGGSYEQYV. The CDR3 DNA reads as TGTGCCAGCAGTGAGACCTCTTTGGTGGGGGGGTCTTACGAGCAGTACGTC.

A single count supports this clone. The rearrangement links TRBV11-2 to TRBJ2-7, with no clear D. The germline V and J ends were trimmed by 1 base and 9 bases, with 13 bases remaining between them. Looked up from germline, CDR1 is SGHAT and CDR2 is FQNNGV. The CDR3 extends over 13 amino acids. CDR3 DNA sequence: TGTGCCAGCAGCTTAGTAACAGTCGAAGGGCAGTACTTC. This encodes CASSLVTVEGQYF.

The V and J genes are TRBV12-3 or TRBV12-4 and TRBJ1-2, with D hard to call. Trimming cost V 7 bases and J 2 bases, with 8 bases left between them. The CDR3 is 12 amino acids. CDR3 bases: TGTGCCAGCAAGGCAGGAAACTATGGCTACACCTTC. Translation gives CASKAGNYGYTF.

In this sample, this clone turned up many times. This chain joins TRBV4-2 and TRBJ1-6; 8 bases line up with TRBD1. The CDR3 is 16 residues long. After removal of 1 base from V and 7 bases from J, the junction contained 6 bases not matched to a gene. Looked up from germline, CDR1 is LGHNA and CDR2 is YNFKEQ. The CDR3 region has the DNA TGTGCCAGCAGCCAAGGACCAGGGGGCTCGAATTCACCCCTCCACTTT. Amino acid sequence: CASSQGPGGSNSPLHF.

The chain combines TRBV28 with TRBJ1-3, with TRBD1 as a possible D gene (5 bases). The V and J ends lost 2 bases and 2 bases respectively, with 10 bases between them. The CDR3 has 15 amino acids. Looked up from germline, CDR1 is MDHEN and CDR2 is SYDVKM. Here the CDR3 reads CASSLPGTPGNTIYF. CDR3 coding DNA: TGTGCCAGCAGTTTACCCGGGACTCCTGGAAACACCATATATTTT.

This chain connects TRBV19 to TRBJ1-1, with D possibly TRBD1 on 5 matching bases. Trimming shortened V by 6 bases and J by 4 bases, and 12 bases separated the two germline ends. Germline V gene lookup returns CDR1 LNHDA and CDR2 SQIVND (reference sequence). The CDR3 extends over 13 amino acids. CDR3 in amino acids: CASSEEGATEAFF. CDR3 coding DNA: TGTGCCAGTAGCGAAGAAGGGGCCACTGAAGCTTTCTTT. Combining the CDR3 with reference TRBV19 and TRBJ1-1 gives the whole variable domain DGGITQSPKYLFRKEGQNVTLSCEQNLNHDAMYWYRQDPGQGLRLIYYSQIVNDFQKGDIAEGYSVSREKKESFPLTVTSAQKNPTAFYLCASSEEGATEAFFGQGTRLTVV.

The chain is built from TRBV29-1 and TRBJ1-3; no clear D gene. Trimming shortened V by 4 bases and J by 0 bases, and 7 bases separated the two germline ends. Germline CDR1 reads SQVTM; CDR2 reads ANQGSEA. This CDR3 is 13 amino acids long. CDR3 DNA: TGCAGCGTTGTTTTGAGCTCTGGAAACACCATATATTTT. Translating gives CSVVLSSGNTIYF.

This clone was seen once. The chain uses TRBV27 and TRBJ2-1, with TRBD2 matching over 7 bases. CDR1 and CDR2 from the germline V gene are MNHEY and SMNVEV (reference sequence). The CDR3 contains 15 residues. Trimming at V came to 6 bases and at J to 0 bases, leaving 5 bases not matched to a gene. The CDR3 is CASRKSGDSYNEQFF. DNA for the CDR3: TGTGCCAGCAGAAAAAGCGGGGACTCCTACAATGAGCAGTTCTTC.

This clone has only a few counts. The chain joins TRBV27 to TRBJ1-5, with D hard to call. CDR3 length: 14 amino acids. Germline CDR1 and CDR2: MNHEY and SMNVEV (reference sequence). Trimming removed 3 bases at V and 11 bases at J, with 17 bases between. In nucleotides, the CDR3 is TGTGCCAGCAGTTTTGATCGTCTAGGAGGGACCCAGCATTTT. The encoded protein is CASSFDRLGGTQHF.

CDR3 nucleotides: TGTGCTAGTGGCCTACGACTAGCGGGGGGGCTGGGTCAAGAGACCCAGTACTTC. Its protein product is CASGLRLAGGLGQETQYF. V and J are TRBV12-5 and TRBJ2-5; 14 nucleotides align to TRBD2. The CDR3 spans 18 residues. Trimming removed 6 bases from V and 2 bases from J; junction bases left unmatched: 11. The germline CDR1 and CDR2 sequences are LGHNT and FRNRAP.

The rearrangement uses TRBV6-5 and TRBJ1-2; D uncertain. The CDR3 spans 16 residues. V was pared by 0 bases and J by 4 bases, with 15 bases between. In germline, CDR1 is MNHEY, CDR2 SVGAGI. CDR3: CASSYSRSSILYGYTF. CDR3 nucleotide sequence: TGTGCCAGCAGTTACTCGAGATCGTCTATCCTCTATGGCTACACCTTC.

The CDR3 sequence: CASEQGRLGETQYF. DNA of the CDR3: TGTGCCAGCGAACAGGGCCGCCTAGGAGAGACCCAGTACTTC. The genes are TRBV2 and TRBJ2-5; TRBD1 might be the D (6 bases). This CDR3 has 14 residues. Germline V lookup: CDR1 SNHLY, CDR2 FYNNEI. V was clipped by 8 bases and J by 4 bases, with 17 bases between them. Complete variable domain (other parts from reference TRBV2 and TRBJ2-5): EPEVTQTPSHQVTQMGQEVILRCVPISNHLYFYWYRQILGQKVEFLVSFYNNEISEKSEIFDDQFSVERPDGSNFTLKIRSTKLEDSAMYFCASEQGRLGETQYFGPGTRLLVL.

The chain recombines TRBV5-6 with TRBJ1-2; TRBD1 might be the D (5 bases). The CDR3 extends over 13 amino acids. The germline V gene encodes CDR1 SGHDT and CDR2 YYEEEE. V dropped 1 base and J dropped 6 bases, with 10 bases sitting between them. In DNA form, the CDR3 reads TGTGCCAGCAGCTTGTCGGGCAGGGATGGCTACACCTTC. Its protein is CASSLSGRDGYTF.

The chain recombines TRBV2 with TRBJ2-3; weak D call: TRBD2 (6 bases). Trimming cost V 5 bases and J 4 bases, with 10 bases left between them. Per the germline V gene, CDR1 is SNHLY and CDR2 is FYNNEI. This CDR3 spans 13 amino acids. The CDR3: CASSLTSADTQYF. The CDR3 DNA is TGTGCCAGCAGTCTGACTAGTGCAGATACGCAGTATTTT.

This clone was recorded a few times. The V gene is TRBV7-9, the J gene TRBJ1-2, with D unclear. V shed 5 bases and J shed 3 bases, with 10 bases lying between them. The CDR3 covers 13 residues. Per the germline V gene, CDR1 is SEHNR and CDR2 is FQNEAQ (reference sequence). CDR3 region: CASSTDGHYGYTF. DNA for the CDR3: TGTGCCAGCAGCACAGACGGCCACTATGGCTACACCTTC.

V is TRBV9 and J is TRBJ2-1; D is perhaps TRBD2 (6 bases). CDR1 and CDR2 from the germline V gene are SGDLS and YYNGEE. This CDR3 comprises 15 residues. The V and J ends lost 3 bases and 6 bases respectively, with 16 bases between them. Written as DNA, the CDR3 is TGTGCCAGCAGCGCTTCCGGGACTTCGCCCAATGAGCAGTTCTTC. This codes for CASSASGTSPNEQFF.

The chain carries TRBV6-5 and TRBJ2-7; 9 bases align to TRBD1. The CDR3 sequence is 13 residues long. Losses at the gene ends were 8 bases for V and 3 bases for J; bases not matched to a gene: 5. Germline lookup yields CDR1 MNHEY and CDR2 SVGAGI. The CDR3, as DNA: TGTGCCAGCGACAGGACAGGGGTCTACGAGCAGTACTTC. This sequence encodes CASDRTGVYEQYF.

This rearrangement joins TRBV4-2 to TRBJ1-1; TRBD1 is a possible D gene (6 bases). Germline lookup yields CDR1 LGHNA and CDR2 YNFKEQ. V gave up 5 bases and J gave up 3 bases, with 13 bases separating them. The CDR3 is 14 residues long. The CDR3 DNA follows: TGTGCCAGCAGCTTAGAGGGGGTGGACACTGAAGCTTTCTTT. Translated, it gives CASSLEGVDTEAFF.